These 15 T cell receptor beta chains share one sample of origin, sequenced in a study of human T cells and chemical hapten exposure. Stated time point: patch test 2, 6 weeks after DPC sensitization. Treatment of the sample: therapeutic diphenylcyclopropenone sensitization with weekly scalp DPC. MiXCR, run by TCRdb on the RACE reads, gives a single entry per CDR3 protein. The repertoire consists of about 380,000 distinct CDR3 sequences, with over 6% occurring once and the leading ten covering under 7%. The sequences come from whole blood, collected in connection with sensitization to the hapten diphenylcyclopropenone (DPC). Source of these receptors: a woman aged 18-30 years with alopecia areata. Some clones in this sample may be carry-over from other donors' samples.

CDR3 bases: TGTGCCAGCAGTATTGGACCAGAGGATGAGCAGTTCTTC. Its protein is CASSIGPEDEQFF. J is TRBJ2-1 and V is TRBV27; D gene unclear. This CDR3 contains 13 residues. The V end was cut by 5 bases, the J end by 8 bases, with 13 bases between. CDR1 and CDR2 from the germline V gene are MNHEY and SMNVEV (reference sequence).

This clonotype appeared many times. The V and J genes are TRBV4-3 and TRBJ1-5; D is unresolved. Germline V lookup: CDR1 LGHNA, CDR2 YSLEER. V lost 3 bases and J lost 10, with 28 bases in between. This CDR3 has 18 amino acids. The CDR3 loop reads CASSHQSYYDETPGPQHF. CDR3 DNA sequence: TGCGCCAGCAGCCACCAAAGTTACTACGACGAAACTCCGGGCCCCCAGCATTTT.

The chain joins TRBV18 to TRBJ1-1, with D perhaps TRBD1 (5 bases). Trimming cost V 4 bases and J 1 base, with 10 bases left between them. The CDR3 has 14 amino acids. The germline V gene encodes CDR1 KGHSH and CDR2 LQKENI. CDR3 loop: CASSQGRKNTEAFF. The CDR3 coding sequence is TGTGCCAGCTCACAGGGACGAAAGAACACTGAAGCTTTCTTT. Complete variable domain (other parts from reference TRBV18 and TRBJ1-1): NAGVMQNPRHLVRRRGQEARLRCSPMKGHSHVYWYRQLPEEGLKFMVYLQKENIIDESGMPKERFSAEFPKEGPSILRIQQVVRGDSAAYFCASSQGRKNTEAFFGQGTRLTVV.

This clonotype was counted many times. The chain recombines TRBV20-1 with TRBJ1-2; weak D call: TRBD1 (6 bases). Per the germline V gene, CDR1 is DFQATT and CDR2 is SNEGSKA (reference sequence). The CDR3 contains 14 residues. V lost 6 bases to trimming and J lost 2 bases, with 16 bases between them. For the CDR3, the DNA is TGCAGTGCAGAATCATTTCAGGGGAACTATGGCTACACCTTC. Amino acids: CSAESFQGNYGYTF.

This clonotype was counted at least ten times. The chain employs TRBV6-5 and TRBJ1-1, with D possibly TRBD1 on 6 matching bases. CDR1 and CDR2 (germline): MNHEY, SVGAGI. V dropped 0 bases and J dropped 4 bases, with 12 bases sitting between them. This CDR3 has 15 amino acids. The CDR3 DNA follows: TGTGCCAGCAGTTACTCGAGTACAGGGACCACTGAAGCTTTCTTT. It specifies CASSYSSTGTTEAFF.

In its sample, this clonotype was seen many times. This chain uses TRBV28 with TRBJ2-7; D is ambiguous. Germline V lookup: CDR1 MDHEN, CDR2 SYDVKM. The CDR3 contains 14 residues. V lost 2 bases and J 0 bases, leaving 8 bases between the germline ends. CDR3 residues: CASSLGPISYEQYF. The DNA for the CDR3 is TGTGCCAGCAGTTTAGGGCCCATCTCCTACGAGCAGTACTTC. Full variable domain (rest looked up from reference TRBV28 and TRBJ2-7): DVKVTQSSRYLVKRTGEKVFLECVQDMDHENMFWYRQDPGLGLRLIYFSYDVKMKEKGDIPEGYSVSREKKERFSLILESASTNQTSMYLCASSLGPISYEQYFGPGTRLTVT.

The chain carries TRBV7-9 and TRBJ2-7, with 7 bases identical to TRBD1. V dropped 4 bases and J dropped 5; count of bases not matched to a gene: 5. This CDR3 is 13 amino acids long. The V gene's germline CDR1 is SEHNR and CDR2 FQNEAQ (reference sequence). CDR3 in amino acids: CASSSQGKDEQYF. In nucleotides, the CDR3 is TGTGCCAGCAGCTCACAGGGGAAGGACGAGCAGTACTTC.

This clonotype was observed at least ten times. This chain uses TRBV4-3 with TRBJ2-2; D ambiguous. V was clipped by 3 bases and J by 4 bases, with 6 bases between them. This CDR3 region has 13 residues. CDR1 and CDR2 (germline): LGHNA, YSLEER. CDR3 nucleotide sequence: TGCGCCAGCAGCCAGCAGTTCACCGGGGAGCTGTTTTTT. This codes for CASSQQFTGELFF.

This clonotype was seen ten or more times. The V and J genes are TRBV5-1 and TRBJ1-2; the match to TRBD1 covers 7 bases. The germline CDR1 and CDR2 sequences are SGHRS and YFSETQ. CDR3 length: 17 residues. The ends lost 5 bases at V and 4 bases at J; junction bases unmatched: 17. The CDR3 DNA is TGCGCCAGCAGTCCTAGTGGGACAGTGGATCTCTCCTATGGCTACACCTTC. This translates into CASSPSGTVDLSYGYTF.

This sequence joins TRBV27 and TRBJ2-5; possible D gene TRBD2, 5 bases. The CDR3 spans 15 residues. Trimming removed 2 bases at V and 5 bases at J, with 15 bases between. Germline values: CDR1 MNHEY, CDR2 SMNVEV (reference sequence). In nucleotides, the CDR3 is TGTGCCAGCAGTTTAAGAGGGCGGACGGGGGAGACCCAGTACTTC. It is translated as CASSLRGRTGETQYF.

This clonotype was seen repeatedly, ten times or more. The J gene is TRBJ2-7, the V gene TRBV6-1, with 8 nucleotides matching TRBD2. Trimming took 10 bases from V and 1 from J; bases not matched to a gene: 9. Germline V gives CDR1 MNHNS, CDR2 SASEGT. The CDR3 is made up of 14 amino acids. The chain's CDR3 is CATSSRGASYEQYF. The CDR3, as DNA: TGTGCCACCTCCTCGCGGGGGGCTTCCTACGAGCAGTACTTC.

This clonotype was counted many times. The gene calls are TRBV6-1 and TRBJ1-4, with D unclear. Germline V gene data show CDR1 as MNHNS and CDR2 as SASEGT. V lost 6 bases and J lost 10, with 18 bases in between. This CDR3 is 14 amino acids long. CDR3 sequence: CASSSPTDSGKLFF. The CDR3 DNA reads TGTGCCAGCAGCTCACCGACCGACTCGGGAAAACTGTTTTTT.

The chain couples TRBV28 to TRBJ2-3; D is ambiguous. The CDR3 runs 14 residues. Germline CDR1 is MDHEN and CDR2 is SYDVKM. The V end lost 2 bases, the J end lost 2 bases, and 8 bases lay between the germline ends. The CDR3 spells CASSLVQVTDTQYF. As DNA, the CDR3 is TGTGCCAGCAGTTTAGTCCAGGTCACAGATACGCAGTATTTT.

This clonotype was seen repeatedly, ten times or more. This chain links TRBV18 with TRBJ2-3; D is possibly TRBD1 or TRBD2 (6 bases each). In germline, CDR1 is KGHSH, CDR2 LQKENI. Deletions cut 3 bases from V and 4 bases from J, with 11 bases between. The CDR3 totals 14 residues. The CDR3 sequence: CASSPMEGADTQYF. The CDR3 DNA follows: TGTGCCAGCTCACCCATGGAGGGGGCAGATACGCAGTATTTT.

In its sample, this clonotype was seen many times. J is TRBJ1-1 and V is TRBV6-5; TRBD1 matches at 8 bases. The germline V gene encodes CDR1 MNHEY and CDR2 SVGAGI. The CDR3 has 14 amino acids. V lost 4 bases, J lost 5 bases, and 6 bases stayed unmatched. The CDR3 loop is CASSFSTGATEAFF. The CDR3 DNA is TGTGCCAGCAGTTTTTCGACAGGGGCAACTGAAGCTTTCTTT.